This TCR beta chain appears in the sequencing data of a study of shared clonotypes between healthy human individuals. Findings of the study overall: Depth was large, yet rarefaction showed that sorted-subset sequencing was incomplete.

All donors qualified as healthy HIV-negative adults and had experienced no recent acute infections or vaccinations. In regard to this clone: Antigen specificity is unknown.

The germline V and J ends were trimmed by 8 bases and 5 bases, with 12 bases remaining between them. CDR1 is SNHLY, CDR2 FYNNEI, per germline. The CDR3 is made up of 12 amino acids. As handled by the study authors: Junction-only sequences without quality scores came from ImmunoSEQ, so filtering differed. Sequencing used immunoSEQ multiplex PCR; TCRdb keeps in-frame clones, though not all of them. Clone size and the V and J calls come from that table; the DNA yielded D and trimming. The table has some 2.3 million clones, approximately 95% seen once. The V gene is TRBV2, the J gene TRBJ1-1, with a possible D match to TRBD1 (5 bases). The TCR was taken from a man between 18 and 35 years old in good health. Some clones in this sample may be carry-over from other donors' samples. The sequencing input was naive CD4+ T cells from PBMCs. As for subset: CD45RA+ positively selected. The CDR3 DNA reads as TGTGCCAGCGTTCCGGGGGGGACTGAAGCTTTCTTT. It translates to CASVPGGTEAFF.